The 29 T cell receptor beta chains below were found in one sample sequenced in a study of human T cells and chemical hapten exposure. From the RACE reads, TCRdb called clonotypes with MiXCR, one entry per CDR3 protein. The data contain tens of thousands of distinct CDR3 sequences, over 9% of them singletons. The time point is: patch test 2, 6 weeks after DPC sensitization. The treatment denotes: therapeutic diphenylcyclopropenone sensitization with weekly scalp DPC. Here the sequenced sample was whole blood, taken in connection with sensitization to the hapten diphenylcyclopropenone (DPC). The receptors here all came from a woman between 50 and 59 years old with alopecia areata. Some clones in this sample may be carry-over from other donors' samples.

The chain carries TRBV5-1 and TRBJ1-1; D is unclear. The germline V gene has CDR1 SGHRS and CDR2 YFSETQ. This CDR3 has 15 residues. V was shortened by 4 bases and J by 1 base, with 14 bases between the two germline ends. CDR3 bases: TGCGCCAGCAGCATAATGTGGGGAGGGAACACTGAAGCTTTCTTT. It is translated as CASSIMWGGNTEAFF. Full variable domain (rest looked up from reference TRBV5-1 and TRBJ1-1): KAGVTQTPRYLIKTRGQQVTLSCSPISGHRSVSWYQQTPGQGLQFLFEYFSETQRNKGNFPGRFSGRQFSNSRSEMNVSTLELGDSALYLCASSIMWGGNTEAFFGQGTRLTVV.

This chain links TRBV18 with TRBJ2-3; 10 bases line up with TRBD2. Germline trimming cut 0 bases from V and 4 bases from J; bases unmatched to any gene: 4. This CDR3 has 16 amino acids. Germline V gene sequence: CDR1 KGHSH, CDR2 LQKENI. The CDR3 DNA follows: TGTGCCAGCTCACCACCCCTAGCGGGAGTGTCAGATACGCAGTATTTT. Translated, it gives CASSPPLAGVSDTQYF.

This clonotype has only a few counts. The chain joins TRBV5-4 to TRBJ2-1, with no clear D. The CDR3 consists of 14 residues. Germline V gene data show CDR1 as SGHNT and CDR2 as YYREEE (reference sequence). V was cut by 1 base and J by 3 bases, with 8 bases left in between. CDR3 residues: CASSLIDDYNEQFF. The CDR3 DNA follows: TGTGCCAGCAGCTTGATCGACGACTACAATGAGCAGTTCTTC.

The chain recombines TRBV5-1 with TRBJ1-1; D perhaps matches TRBD1 (6 bases). The CDR3 totals 16 residues. Trimming took 4 bases from V and 1 from J, leaving 17 bases between them. The germline V gene has CDR1 SGHRS and CDR2 YFSETQ. CDR3 bases: TGCGCCAGCAGCAGGGGGGACGACCGCGGGAACACTGAAGCTTTCTTT. Residues: CASSRGDDRGNTEAFF.

This clonotype was observed at least ten times. This sequence joins TRBV23-1 and TRBJ2-7; 16 positions agree with TRBD2. TRBV23-1 counts as an open reading frame of uncertain function. CDR3 length equals 18 residues. Germline trimming cut 2 bases from V and 5 bases from J; bases unmatched to any gene: 9. The CDR3 protein is CASSQVPGTSGREDEQYF. DNA for the CDR3: TGCGCCAGCAGTCAAGTTCCCGGGACTAGCGGGAGGGAAGACGAGCAGTACTTC.

V usage is TRBV12-3 or TRBV12-4 and J usage is TRBJ2-3; the match to TRBD2 covers 12 bases. Trimming removed 7 bases from V and 4 bases from J; junction bases left unmatched: 6. CDR3 length: 15 residues. The chain's CDR3 is CASTPSGRAADTQYF. In DNA, the CDR3 is TGTGCCAGCACCCCTAGCGGGAGGGCCGCAGATACGCAGTATTTT.

This clonotype has at least ten counts. This chain joins TRBV29-1 and TRBJ1-1; 10 positions match TRBD1. Trimming took 7 bases from V and 6 from J; bases not matched to a gene: 14. Germline CDR1 SQVTM, CDR2 ANQGSEA. This CDR3 region has 15 residues. In DNA, the CDR3 is TGCAGCGCCTGGCTCGTAACCGGACAGGGGGCTGAAGCTTTCTTT. It encodes CSAWLVTGQGAEAFF.

This clonotype was seen at least ten times. The V gene is TRBV29-1, the J gene TRBJ2-5; 10 nucleotides line up with TRBD1. The length of the CDR3 is 14 residues. Per germline, CDR1 SQVTM and CDR2 ANQGSEA. V trimming: 8 bases; J trimming: 9 bases; junction bases outside the gene matches: 15. CDR3 bases: TGCAGCCCCGACGACAGGGGGCCCCGTCGGGCCCAGTACTTC. Translation: CSPDDRGPRRAQYF.

The genes are TRBV5-1 and TRBJ1-1, with 7 bases matching TRBD1. The CDR3 has 15 residues. The germline gives CDR1 SGHRS, CDR2 YFSETQ. Germline trimming cut 1 base from V and 2 bases from J; bases unmatched to any gene: 5. CDR3 sequence: CASSLSGQSNTEAFF. In DNA form, the CDR3 reads TGCGCCAGCAGCTTGTCGGGACAGAGTAACACTGAAGCTTTCTTT.

This clonotype has a count of ten or more. The V gene is TRBV18, the J gene TRBJ2-1; D perhaps matches TRBD1 (6 bases). The germline CDR1 and CDR2 sequences are KGHSH and LQKENI. The CDR3 loop spans 16 amino acids. The V gene lost 3 bases and the J gene lost 9 bases, with 21 bases spanning the gap. CDR3 sequence (DNA): TGTGCCAGCTCACCCAATCGACAGGCCAGAGGGCGTGAGCAGTTCTTC. The encoded protein is CASSPNRQARGREQFF.

This clonotype was recorded at least ten times. The CDR3 DNA sequence: TGTGCCAGCAGCAACCATTTACCGGGACTAGCGGGAGGCGAGCAGTACTTC. Its protein product is CASSNHLPGLAGGEQYF. This chain links TRBV21-1 with TRBJ2-7; the table names TRBD2, a call not compared with the DNA. TRBV21-1 is reported as a pseudogene. The CDR3 length is 17 residues.

This clonotype was counted between two and nine times. The rearrangement joins TRBV5-6 to TRBJ2-5; D not certain. Trimming cost V 4 bases and J 2 bases, with 12 bases left between them. Germline-derived CDR1 and CDR2 are SGHDT and YYEEEE. CDR3 length: 14 residues. The CDR3 coding sequence is TGTGCCAGCAGCGGACCTCCCCGTCAAGAGACCCAGTACTTC. Amino acid sequence: CASSGPPRQETQYF. Full variable domain (rest looked up from reference TRBV5-6 and TRBJ2-5): DAGVTQSPTHLIKTRGQQVTLRCSPKSGHDTVSWYQQALGQGPQFIFQYYEEEERQRGNFPDRFSGHQFPNYSSELNVNALLLGDSALYLCASSGPPRQETQYFGPGTRLLVL.

The table lists this clonotype with many counts. The chain joins TRBV20-1 to TRBJ2-7, with D perhaps TRBD1 or TRBD2 (5 bases each). Trimming stripped 3 bases from V and 2 bases from J, with 8 bases between. The CDR3 consists of 12 residues. Germline CDR1 and CDR2: DFQATT and SNEGSKA (reference sequence). The CDR3 sequence is CSASGDPYEQYF. For the CDR3, the DNA is TGCAGTGCTAGCGGGGACCCCTACGAGCAGTACTTC.

This clonotype turned up a few times. The chain carries TRBV6-6 and TRBJ1-5; TRBD1 is a possible D gene (6 bases). The CDR3 spans 14 residues. CDR1 is MNHNY and CDR2 is SVGAGI in the germline V gene (reference sequence). V dropped 6 bases and J dropped 4 bases, with 13 bases sitting between them. The CDR3 spells CASRLQGMNQPQHF. CDR3 nucleotides: TGTGCCAGCAGACTACAGGGTATGAATCAGCCCCAGCATTTT.

This clonotype turned up a few times. As DNA, the CDR3 is TGTGCCAGTAGTCCATCGACTCTCGCCTACGAGCAGTACTTC. Residues: CASSPSTLAYEQYF. The genes are TRBV19 and TRBJ2-7; no definite D call. Germline V CDR1 and CDR2: LNHDA, SQIVND (reference sequence). There are 14 residues in the CDR3. V shed 5 bases and J shed 2 bases, with 13 bases lying between them.

This clonotype was counted at least ten times. The genes are TRBV2 and TRBJ1-5, with D possibly TRBD1 on 5 matching bases. Germline V gives CDR1 SNHLY, CDR2 FYNNEI. The CDR3 loop spans 13 amino acids. Trimming took 9 bases from V and 7 from J, leaving 16 bases between them. The CDR3 here is CASTKGRDQPQHF. In DNA, the CDR3 is TGTGCCAGTACGAAAGGACGGGACCAGCCCCAGCATTTT.

A single count supports this clonotype. V and J are TRBV20-1 and TRBJ2-2, with 9 positions matching TRBD2. The CDR3 length is 16 residues. The V gene's germline CDR1 is DFQATT and CDR2 SNEGSKA (reference sequence). V lost 3 bases, J lost 6 bases, and 11 bases stayed unmatched. In DNA, the CDR3 is TGCAGTGCTAGTCGTCCGAGCGGGAGGTATCCCGGGGAGCTGTTTTTT. Translating gives CSASRPSGRYPGELFF.

In this sample, this clonotype turned up many times. The chain joins TRBV7-6 to TRBJ2-2; D is perhaps TRBD1 or TRBD2 (5 bases each). CDR3 length: 16 residues. Trimming took off 5 bases at V and 4 bases at J, with 17 bases between the two ends. Germline-derived CDR1 and CDR2 are SGHVS and FNYEAQ. Here the CDR3 DNA reads TGTGCCAGCAGCGACGGGACCCCCGTCGTCACCGGGGAGCTGTTTTTT. Translation gives CASSDGTPVVTGELFF.

V and J are TRBV7-8 and TRBJ1-3; 10 bases agree with TRBD1. The CDR3 extends over 16 amino acids. Germline V gives CDR1 SGHVS, CDR2 FQNEAQ. Trimming at V came to 5 bases and at J to 4 bases, leaving 8 bases not matched to a gene. CDR3 coding DNA: TGTGCCAGCAGCCCCACCGGGACAGGGGTCGGAAACACCATATATTTT. Protein: CASSPTGTGVGNTIYF.

The chain has TRBV20-1 and TRBJ2-1; a weak D match, TRBD2 (9 bases). This CDR3 comprises 15 residues. CDR1 and CDR2 (germline): DFQATT, SNEGSKA (reference sequence). Trimming shortened V by 4 bases and J by 6 bases, and 19 bases separated the two germline ends. CDR3 amino acids: CSATRGLAGSNEQFF. CDR3 bases: TGCAGTGCTACCAGGGGGCTAGCGGGATCCAATGAGCAGTTCTTC.

This clonotype was detected many times. This chain links TRBV24-1 with TRBJ2-3, with TRBD2 as a possible D gene (5 bases). Germline V gives CDR1 KGHDR, CDR2 SFDVKD. The length of the CDR3 is 14 residues. V was pared by 5 bases and J by 1 base, with 9 bases between. The CDR3 protein is CATSGAAGTDTQYF. The CDR3 DNA sequence: TGTGCCACCAGTGGGGCAGCGGGCACAGATACGCAGTATTTT.

This clonotype was detected a few times. The rearrangement uses TRBV12-5 and TRBJ2-1, with TRBD2 matching 8 bases. The V gene end was trimmed by 3 bases and the J gene end by 4 bases; junction bases not matched to a gene: 5. The CDR3 consists of 15 residues. CDR1 and CDR2 (germline): LGHNT, FRNRAP. The DNA of the CDR3 is TGTGCTAGTGGTTTAGGGGCTAGCGGGTACAATGAGCAGTTCTTC. This gives the protein CASGLGASGYNEQFF.

This clonotype was seen ten or more times. The chain joins TRBV5-4 to TRBJ1-3, with 7 positions matching TRBD1. The CDR3 spans 17 residues. J was trimmed by 1 base and V by 4 bases; bases with no gene match: 11. Germline assignment: CDR1 SGHNT and CDR2 YYREEE (reference sequence). The DNA of the CDR3 is TGTGCCAGCAGCCGGGCCGAGGGGGCTAAATCTGGAAACACCATATATTTT. Encoded protein: CASSRAEGAKSGNTIYF.

The chain is built from TRBV20-1 and TRBJ1-1, with unresolved D. Trimming stripped 6 bases from V and 7 bases from J, with 18 bases between. Germline CDR1 and CDR2: DFQATT and SNEGSKA (reference sequence). There are 13 residues in the CDR3. The CDR3 sequence: CSAPGMDALEAFF. The CDR3 bases are TGCAGTGCCCCGGGAATGGACGCTCTTGAAGCTTTCTTT.

This clonotype occurred many times. This chain uses TRBV27 with TRBJ1-2, with D perhaps matching TRBD1 (5 bases). The V gene lost 2 bases and the J gene lost 5 bases, with 15 bases spanning the gap. This CDR3 spans 15 amino acids. Germline CDR1 and CDR2: MNHEY and SMNVEV (reference sequence). The CDR3 nucleotides are TGTGCCAGCAGTTTAGGGGGGACCCCTCGGTATGGCTACACCTTC. This translates into CASSLGGTPRYGYTF.

V gene TRBV20-1 combines with J gene TRBJ2-1, with D perhaps matching TRBD1 or TRBD2 (5 bases each). The CDR3 contains 15 residues. Germline CDR1 is DFQATT and CDR2 is SNEGSKA (reference sequence). V lost 3 bases and J lost 5, with 17 bases in between. In DNA, the CDR3 is TGCAGTGCTAGTGATATGAGGGGATCCCACAATGAGCAGTTCTTC. It yields the protein CSASDMRGSHNEQFF.

This clonotype came up a few times. V and J are TRBV20-1 and TRBJ2-5, with TRBD2 as a possible D gene (6 bases). Germline V gene sequence: CDR1 DFQATT, CDR2 SNEGSKA (reference sequence). V gave up 3 bases and J gave up 1 base, with 18 bases separating them. The CDR3 loop spans 16 amino acids. The chain's CDR3 is CSARLFGRFRQETQYF. The DNA of the CDR3 is TGCAGTGCTAGGCTCTTCGGGAGATTCCGCCAAGAGACCCAGTACTTC.

This clonotype was seen many times. This rearrangement joins TRBV3-1 to TRBJ2-5; the match to TRBD2 covers 8 bases. With V trimmed by 7 bases and J by 1 base, 14 bases remained unmatched. CDR3 length: 17 amino acids. Germline V gene lookup returns CDR1 LGHDT and CDR2 YNNKEL (reference sequence). DNA of the CDR3: TGTGCCAGCACCACCTCCCTACCGGGAGGGAGCCAAGAGACCCAGTACTTC. It codes for CASTTSLPGGSQETQYF.

There are many counts of this clonotype. The V call is TRBV7-9, the J call TRBJ2-7; D perhaps matches TRBD2 (6 bases). Germline V CDR1 and CDR2: SEHNR, FQNEAQ (reference sequence). There are 16 residues in the CDR3. The V and J ends lost 0 bases and 1 base respectively, with 13 bases between them. This CDR3 is CASSLAPGDVSYEQYF. The CDR3 DNA reads as TGTGCCAGCAGCTTAGCCCCGGGGGATGTGTCCTACGAGCAGTACTTC. The variable domain in full, completed from reference TRBV7-9 and TRBJ2-7, reads DTGVSQNPRHKITKRGQNVTFRCDPISEHNRLYWYRQTLGQGPEFLTYFQNEAQLEKSRLLSDRFSAERPKGSFSTLEIQRTEQGDSAMYLCASSLAPGDVSYEQYFGPGTRLTVT.